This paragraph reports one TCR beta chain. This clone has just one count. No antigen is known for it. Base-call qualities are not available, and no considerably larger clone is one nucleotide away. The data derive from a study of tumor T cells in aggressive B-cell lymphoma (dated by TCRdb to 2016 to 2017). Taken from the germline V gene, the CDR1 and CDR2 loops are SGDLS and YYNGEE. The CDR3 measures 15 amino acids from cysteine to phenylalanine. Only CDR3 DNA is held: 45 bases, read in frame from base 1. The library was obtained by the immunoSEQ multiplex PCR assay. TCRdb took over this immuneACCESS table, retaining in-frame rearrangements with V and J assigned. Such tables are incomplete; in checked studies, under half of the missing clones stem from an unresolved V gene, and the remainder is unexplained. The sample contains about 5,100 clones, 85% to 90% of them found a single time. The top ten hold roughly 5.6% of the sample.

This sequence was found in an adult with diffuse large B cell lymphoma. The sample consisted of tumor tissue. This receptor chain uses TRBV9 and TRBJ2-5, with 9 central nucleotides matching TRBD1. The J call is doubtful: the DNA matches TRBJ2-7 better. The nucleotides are TGTGCCAGCAGCCCACCCGGGACAGGGTCCGCCGAGCAGTACTTC. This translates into CASSPPGTGSAEQYF.